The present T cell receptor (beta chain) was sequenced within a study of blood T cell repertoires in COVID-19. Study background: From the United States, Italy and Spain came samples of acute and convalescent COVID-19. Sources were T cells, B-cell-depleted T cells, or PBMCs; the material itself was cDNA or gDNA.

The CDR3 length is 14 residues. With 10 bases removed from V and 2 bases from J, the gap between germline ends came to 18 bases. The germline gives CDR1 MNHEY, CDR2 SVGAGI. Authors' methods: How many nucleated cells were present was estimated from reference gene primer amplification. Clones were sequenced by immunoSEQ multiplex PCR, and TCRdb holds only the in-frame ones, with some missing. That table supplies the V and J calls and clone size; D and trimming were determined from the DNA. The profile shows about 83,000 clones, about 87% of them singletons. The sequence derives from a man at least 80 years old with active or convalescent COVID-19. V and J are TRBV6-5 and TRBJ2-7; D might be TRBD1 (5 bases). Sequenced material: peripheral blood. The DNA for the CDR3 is TGTGCCATTTCTATTGCAGGGCGAACCTACGAGCAGTACGTC. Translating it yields CAISIAGRTYEQYV.